This T cell receptor (beta chain) originates from a study of blood T cell repertoires in COVID-19. On the study more broadly: T cells, B-cell-depleted T cells, or PBMCs supplied cDNA or gDNA.

Seattle cases were enrolled at active infection and followed longitudinally. CDR1 SGDLS and CDR2 YYNGEE come from the germline V gene. This CDR3 is 15 amino acids long. V shed 3 bases and J shed 7 bases, with 16 bases lying between them. Profiling relied on immunoSEQ multiplex PCR, and the TCRdb table lists in-frame clones only, not all of them. The sample carries approximately 170,000 clones, 85% to 90% recorded once. This clonotype was obtained from a woman aged 55-69 years with COVID-19, enrolled during active disease. The sample was peripheral blood. The rearrangement uses TRBV9 and TRBJ1-4, with unresolved D. This CDR3 reads CASSGRTEFREKLFF. CDR3 nucleotides: TGTGCCAGCAGCGGGAGAACGGAATTTCGTGAAAAACTGTTTTTT.